This TCR beta chain emerged from a study of blood T cell repertoires in COVID-19. In terms of age and location, participants ranged from about 18 to 100 years and lived in about two dozen US areas. Categorization into cohorts depended on clinical history that participants reported. Assay: immunoSEQ multiplex PCR; the TCRdb copy retains only in-frame clones and omits some. The table has 200,000 to 250,000 clones, around 90% seen once. The specimen sequenced was PBMCs or T cells enriched from blood (not recorded which). This sequence originates from a woman aged 50 to 60 who had recovered from COVID-19.

The DNA of the CDR3 is TGTGCCAGCAGGGGACACCACTACGAGCAGTACTTC. This translates into CASRGHHYEQYF. The chain couples TRBV12-3 or TRBV12-4 to TRBJ2-7; tentatively, D is TRBD1 (6 bases). The CDR3 runs to 12 residues. Trimming removed 6 bases at V and 3 bases at J, with 9 bases between.